A selection of T cell receptor beta chains follows, all from one sample in a study of neoadjuvant nivolumab and ipilimumab in lung cancer. Data came from immunoSEQ multiplex PCR; TCRdb stores just in-frame clones and leaves some out. The sample lists fewer than 25,000 clones, 82% occurring once. The starting material was peripheral blood, obtained before neoadjuvant nivolumab, alone or with ipilimumab. These receptors originate from an adult with non-small cell lung cancer. Both conserved end residues are part of each CDR3.

V | CDR3
TRBV30 | CAWSVLGQGGEQYF
TRBV5-4 | CASTRQGETSGISEQFF
TRBV2 | CASSEGGIIFRAFF
TRBV11-2 | CASSLTDWGTEAFF
TRBV7-9 | CASSYSRGTFYEQYF
TRBV19 | CASSPDWTGYLETQYF
TRBV5-5 | CASSLDLNTEAFF
TRBV4-2 | CASSHSGTEVHEQYF
TRBV6-1 | CASKRGHGAGYGYTF
TRBV10-3 | CAISENTRGVYGYTF
TRBV29-1 | CSVHGQGDEQFF
TRBV20-1 | CSATQLETQYF
TRBV7-6 | CASSLVAASGKLFF
TRBV7-2 | CASTMYQETQYF
TRBV30 | CAWRLRTGYTGELFF
TRBV4-2 | CASSQAGTSGRSSYNEQFF
TRBV2 | CASRLEGGPYEQYF
TRBV5-1 | CASSSGTANYGYTF
TRBV5-1 | CASSWGGAGTEAFF
TRBV4-2 | CASRGFGGSLDTQYF
TRBV18 | CASPGDRDSGNTIYF
TRBV9 | CASRRESGVDYGYTF
TRBV6-1 | CASTRREGPYNEQFF
TRBV27 | CASSPGGDYGYTF
TRBV5-1 | CASSLALIGGASEGYTF
TRBV9 | CASSDLGASYSGANVLTF
TRBV7-8 | CASSSRDLWGKQFF
TRBV18 | CASSPGQGALFGANVLTF
TRBV29-1 | CSVDSGAVNEKLFF
TRBV30 | CAWSGPGDRGLSYTF
TRBV6-1 | CASSEAGTGYTEAFF
TRBV18 | CASSPPISGPYEQYF
TRBV6-5 | CASRTPTVNTEAFF
TRBV29-1 | CSAPQGADTEAFF
TRBV6-5 | CASSYSRASSTDTQYF
TRBV5-5 | CASRMARGYEQYF
TRBV11-3 | CASSTRTGGGEQFF
TRBV7-2 | CASSRVELGQDDYTF
TRBV7-9 | CASSALYYGYTF
TRBV18 | CASSPTRSRETQYF